This passage covers 5 T cell receptor beta chains from one sample sequenced in a study of blood T cells in healthy people across ages. A second PCR of roughly 7 to 11 cycles used a sample-barcoded 5' primer and a J-beta primer mix. Each CDR3 protein gets one entry after TCRdb re-called the 5' RACE reads with MiXCR. The repertoire holds 1,500,000 or so distinct CDR3 sequences, 35% to 45% seen once, with around 4% in the top ten. Sequencing was carried out using blood. Every receptor here comes from a woman aged 18-29 years in good health.

J is TRBJ1-2 and V is TRBV20-1; TRBD1 agrees at 9 bases. Germline V gene sequence: CDR1 DFQATT, CDR2 SNEGSKA (reference sequence). The CDR3 runs to 14 residues. The V and J ends lost 1 base and 5 bases, in that order; junction bases with no gene match: 5. CDR3 residues: CSARGDRVFYGYTF. As DNA, the CDR3 is TGCAGTGCTAGAGGGGACAGGGTATTTTATGGCTACACCTTC.

The V call is TRBV4-3, the J call TRBJ2-1, with 10 bases that match TRBD2. This CDR3 has 18 amino acids. After removal of 0 bases from V and 3 bases from J, the junction contained 8 bases not matched to a gene. Germline V gene data show CDR1 as LGHNA and CDR2 as YSLEER. For the CDR3, the DNA is TGCGCCAGCAGCCAAGATCTCCCAGCGGGAGGGTTCTACAATGAGCAGTTCTTC. Translated, it gives CASSQDLPAGGFYNEQFF.

CDR3 nucleotides: TGTGCCAGCAGTTACACACGGACTAGTCACGAGCAGTACTTC. This translates into CASSYTRTSHEQYF. The chain couples TRBV6-2 or TRBV6-3 to TRBJ2-4; TRBD2 agrees at 7 bases. The assigned J gene may be wrong: the sequence end matches TRBJ2-7 better. The germline gives CDR1 MNHEY, CDR2 SVGEGT. This CDR3 spans 14 amino acids.

This clonotype has only a few counts. The chain joins TRBV7-9 to TRBJ1-2; tentative D call: TRBD1 (5 bases). Germline loops: CDR1 SEHNR, CDR2 FQNEAQ (reference sequence). The CDR3 loop spans 15 amino acids. V dropped 4 bases and J dropped 7 bases, with 19 bases sitting between them. Here the CDR3 reads CASSSAGTDFFGYTF. DNA for the CDR3: TGTGCCAGCAGCTCCGCCGGGACGGACTTCTTTGGCTACACCTTC.

There are a few counts of this clonotype. This chain joins TRBV6-2 or TRBV6-3 and TRBJ2-1, with TRBD2 identical over 9 bases. The CDR3 runs to 16 residues. Germline V lookup: CDR1 MNHEY, CDR2 SVGEGT. The V gene end was trimmed by 5 bases and the J gene end by 4 bases; junction bases not matched to a gene: 9. The CDR3 loop is CASSSTSSGTYNEQFF. The CDR3 nucleotides read TGTGCCAGCAGTAGCACCTCTAGCGGGACTTACAATGAGCAGTTCTTC.